The next 8 T cell receptor beta chains were all read from a single sample in a study of blood T cell repertoires in COVID-19. Data came from immunoSEQ multiplex PCR; TCRdb stores just in-frame clones and leaves some out. The sample records approximately 300,000 clones, roughly 87% being singletons. Material: peripheral blood. The receptors come from a woman aged 45 to 65 who had recovered from COVID-19.

The V gene is TRBV12-3 or TRBV12-4, the J gene TRBJ1-1; D gene uncertain. V was trimmed by 2 bases and J by 2 bases, leaving 6 bases between them. The CDR3 runs to 13 residues. CDR3 amino acids: CASSLTANTEAFF. Written as DNA, the CDR3 is TGTGCCAGCAGTTTAACAGCTAACACTGAAGCTTTCTTT.

This rearrangement joins TRBV5-4 to TRBJ2-1; TRBD2 matches at 7 bases. The CDR3 is made up of 16 amino acids. Germline CDR1 reads SGHNT; CDR2 reads YYREEE (reference sequence). The V and J ends lost 4 bases and 6 bases, in that order; junction bases with no gene match: 13. The CDR3 DNA reads as TGTGCCAGCAGCAGAGGGGACGGGAGGAAGGGCAATGAGCAGTTCTTC. As protein: CASSRGDGRKGNEQFF.

V usage is TRBV6-6 and J usage is TRBJ2-3, with 9 bases lining up with TRBD2. Trimming removed 4 bases from V and 5 bases from J; junction bases left unmatched: 4. Germline CDR1 reads MNHNY; CDR2 reads SVGAGI (reference sequence). The CDR3 has 14 amino acids. This CDR3 is CASSLGGREDTQYF. The CDR3 nucleotides are TGTGCCAGCAGTTTAGGCGGGAGGGAAGATACGCAGTATTTT.

The V and J genes are TRBV6-5 and TRBJ1-2; D is perhaps TRBD1 (5 bases). The V end was cut by 8 bases, the J end by 4 bases, with 14 bases between. The CDR3 is made up of 13 amino acids. Germline CDR1 and CDR2: MNHEY and SVGAGI. In DNA, the CDR3 is TGTGCCAGCTCCCTCTCAGGGTCCTATGGCTACACCTTC. Translating gives CASSLSGSYGYTF.

The chain uses TRBV11-2 and TRBJ1-4; D call uncertain. Germline V gene lookup returns CDR1 SGHAT and CDR2 FQNNGV. V was cut by 5 bases and J by 5 bases, with 18 bases left in between. CDR3 length: 16 amino acids. CDR3 protein: CASSHDQRQQNEKLFF. Written as DNA, the CDR3 is TGTGCCAGCAGCCACGACCAGAGGCAACAAAATGAAAAACTGTTTTTT. Looking up the rest from reference TRBV11-2 and TRBJ1-4 gives the full variable domain: EAGVAQSPRYKIIEKRQSVAFWCNPISGHATLYWYQQILGQGPKLLIQFQNNGVVDDSQLPKDRFSAERLKGVDSTLKIQPAKLEDSAVYLCASSHDQRQQNEKLFFGSGTQLSVL.

This rearrangement joins TRBV2 to TRBJ1-5; the D gene is possibly TRBD1 (6 bases). Between the trimmed V and J ends, which lost 7 bases and 3 bases, there was a span of 22 bases. The CDR3 sequence is 17 residues long. Germline CDR1 and CDR2: SNHLY and FYNNEI. CDR3 bases: TGTGCCAGCACCAGTGGCCCGACAGGACCCTACAATCAGCCCCAGCATTTT. Encoded protein: CASTSGPTGPYNQPQHF. The entire variable domain, with the rest obtained from reference TRBV2 and TRBJ1-5, is as follows: EPEVTQTPSHQVTQMGQEVILRCVPISNHLYFYWYRQILGQKVEFLVSFYNNEISEKSEIFDDQFSVERPDGSNFTLKIRSTKLEDSAMYFCASTSGPTGPYNQPQHFGDGTRLSIL.

Comment on this clone: At the DNA level, this CDR3 is encoded by other sequences in the same sample as well. The chain uses TRBV5-5 and TRBJ1-1; TRBD1 matches at 9 bases. Losses at the gene ends were 4 bases for V and 4 bases for J; bases not matched to a gene: 5. Germline-derived CDR1 and CDR2 are SGHKS and YYEKEE (reference sequence). The CDR3 extends over 14 amino acids. CDR3 sequence reads: CASSTRQGGTEAFF. CDR3 sequence (DNA): TGTGCCAGCAGCACCAGACAGGGGGGCACTGAAGCTTTCTTT. Full variable domain (remainder filled in from reference TRBV5-5 and TRBJ1-1): DAGVTQSPTHLIKTRGQQVTLRCSPISGHKSVSWYQQVLGQGPQFIFQYYEKEERGRGNFPDRFSARQFPNYSSELNVNALLLGDSALYLCASSTRQGGTEAFFGQGTRLTVV.

The chain uses TRBV27 and TRBJ2-7, with 14 bases fitting TRBD2. This CDR3 has 15 residues. V lost 5 bases to trimming and J lost 6 bases; unmatched junction nucleotides: 6. CDR1 is MNHEY, CDR2 SMNVEV, per germline (reference sequence). CDR3 region: CASSTRLAGGREQYF. Here the CDR3 DNA reads TGTGCCAGCAGTACCAGACTAGCGGGGGGGCGCGAGCAGTACTTC.